The clone carrying this TCR beta chain was detected a few times. This CDR3 has 18 residues. With 2 bases removed from V and 0 bases from J, the gap between germline ends came to 20 bases. This record comes from a study of blood T cell repertoires in COVID-19. Turning to the study itself: The United States, Italy and Spain were the sources of the acute and convalescent COVID-19 samples.

Study processing details: Quantification of nucleated cells was approximated via reference gene primer amplification. Sequenced by immunoSEQ multiplex PCR; TCRdb stores in-frame clones only, minus some. V and J calls and clone size follow that table, whereas D and trimming were derived from the DNA. The sample lists 4,000 to 5,500 clones, 70% to 90% seen once, with under 55% in the top ten. The chain recombines TRBV23-1 with TRBJ2-7; D is possibly TRBD1 (5 bases). TRBV23-1 carries the ORF label, with uncertain function. The sample was peripheral blood. The TCR comes from a man aged 65 to 85 with COVID-19, enrolled during active disease. CDR3 DNA sequence: TGCGCCAGCAGTCAACCAAATAAGTGGCAGGGTTTCTCCTACGAGCAGTACTTC. Amino acid sequence: CASSQPNKWQGFSYEQYF.